This TCR beta chain was found in a study of blood T cell repertoires in COVID-19. Study-wide background: Sources were T cells, B-cell-depleted T cells, or PBMCs; the material itself was cDNA or gDNA.

Assay used: immunoSEQ multiplex PCR; TCRdb lists only in-frame clones, some missing. The data contain about 110,000 clones, 71% of them seen just once; the ten biggest clones take up 1.5% to 2%. Germline CDR1 is GTSNPN and CDR2 is SVGIG (reference sequence). The CDR3 is 14 amino acids. The V gene lost 0 bases and the J gene lost 10 bases, with 13 bases spanning the gap. The receptor comes from a woman aged 40 to 49 with acute or convalescent COVID-19. The source material was peripheral blood. The chain has TRBV30 and TRBJ1-6; D gene unclear. The CDR3 sequence is CAWSVMRYGSPLHF. The CDR3 DNA is TGTGCCTGGAGTGTCATGAGGTATGGCTCACCCCTCCACTTT.